The T cell receptor (beta chain) under discussion was sequenced for a study of cytomegalovirus exposure and HLA in healthy donors. The wider study: The 95 to 150 validation repertoires and the roughly 670 first-cohort repertoires shared a platform, a later analysis reported.

Profiled with immunoSEQ multiplex PCR; TCRdb holds only in-frame clones, not every one. The table records more than 90,000 clones, 88% of them present only once. The length of the CDR3 is 15 residues. V shed 2 bases and J 7 bases; nucleotides not matched to a gene: 11. Germline values: CDR1 MNHEY, CDR2 SVGAGI. The source material was PBMCs. This clonotype originated in a young man in good health and CMV-seronegative. V usage is TRBV6-5 and J usage is TRBJ2-7, with 7 bases fitting TRBD2. CDR3: CASSYGRGLRSEQYF. The CDR3 DNA reads TGTGCCAGCAGTTACGGCCGGGGACTAAGATCGGAGCAGTACTTC.